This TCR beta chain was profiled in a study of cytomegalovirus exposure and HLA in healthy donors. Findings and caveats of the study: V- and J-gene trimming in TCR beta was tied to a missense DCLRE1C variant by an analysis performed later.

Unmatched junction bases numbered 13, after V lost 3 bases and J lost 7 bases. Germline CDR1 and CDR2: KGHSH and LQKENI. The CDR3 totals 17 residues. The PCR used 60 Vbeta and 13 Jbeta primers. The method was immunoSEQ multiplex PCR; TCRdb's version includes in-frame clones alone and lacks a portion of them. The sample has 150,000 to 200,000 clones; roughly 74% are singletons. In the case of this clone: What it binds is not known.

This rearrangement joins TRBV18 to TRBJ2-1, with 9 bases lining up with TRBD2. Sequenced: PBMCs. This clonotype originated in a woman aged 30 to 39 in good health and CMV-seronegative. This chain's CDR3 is CASSPNTGASGTNEQFF. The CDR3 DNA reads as TGTGCCAGCTCACCTAATACCGGGGCTAGCGGGACTAATGAGCAGTTCTTC.